These T cell receptor beta chains were read from a single sample in a study of human T cells and chemical hapten exposure. TCRdb reprocessed the RACE reads via MiXCR and lists one record per CDR3 protein. The sample shows tens of thousands of distinct CDR3 sequences, 9.3% of them seen only once. This specimen consisted of whole blood, obtained in connection with sensitization to the hapten diphenylcyclopropenone (DPC). Every receptor here comes from a woman aged 40 to 55 with alopecia areata. Some clones in this sample may be carry-over from other donors' samples. Both conserved end residues are trimmed from each CDR3. Fields, in order: J gene, clone size, V gene, CDR3 protein. Not all rows give a size; the values are once, few, many and, for expanded clones, a class.

J gene: TRBJ2-7
clone size: many
V gene: TRBV7-2
CDR3 protein: ASSSGRYEQY

J gene: TRBJ2-7
clone size: many
V gene: TRBV6-6
CDR3 protein: ASSLLAASYEQY

J gene: TRBJ1-5
clone size: few
V gene: TRBV28
CDR3 protein: ASSLFKGYQPQH

J gene: TRBJ2-5
clone size: -
V gene: TRBV7-8
CDR3 protein: ASSLGGIGQETQY

J gene: TRBJ2-2
clone size: many
V gene: TRBV21-1
CDR3 protein: ASVPDGSNTGELF

J gene: TRBJ2-2
clone size: many
V gene: TRBV6-5
CDR3 protein: ASSTSDANTGELF

J gene: TRBJ2-4
clone size: -
V gene: TRBV20-1
CDR3 protein: SARSGGKNIQY

J gene: TRBJ2-3
clone size: few
V gene: TRBV12-3/TRBV12-4
CDR3 protein: ASKLTGAADTQY

J gene: TRBJ1-2
clone size: few
V gene: TRBV30
CDR3 protein: AWQQGPKGYT

J gene: TRBJ1-3
clone size: few
V gene: TRBV6-2/TRBV6-3
CDR3 protein: ASSYSSSGNTIY

J gene: TRBJ2-7
clone size: many
V gene: TRBV5-1
CDR3 protein: ASSLRIYTYEQY

J gene: TRBJ1-3
clone size: -
V gene: TRBV27
CDR3 protein: ASRRGTGQSSGNTIY

J gene: TRBJ2-7
clone size: many
V gene: TRBV24-1
CDR3 protein: ATSDSGPLWHEQY

J gene: TRBJ2-3
clone size: few
V gene: TRBV11-2
CDR3 protein: ASNQTPHSQY

J gene: TRBJ1-6
clone size: once
V gene: TRBV5-1
CDR3 protein: ASSPGPAYNSPLH

J gene: TRBJ2-1
clone size: many
V gene: TRBV30
CDR3 protein: AWSGRGLAGNEQF

J gene: TRBJ2-5
clone size: many
V gene: TRBV29-1
CDR3 protein: SVELQPGETQY

J gene: TRBJ1-2
clone size: many
V gene: TRBV7-2
CDR3 protein: ASSTRTGRDYGYT

J gene: TRBJ2-5
clone size: -
V gene: TRBV6-2/TRBV6-3
CDR3 protein: ASSYSTGGEKTPY

J gene: TRBJ2-2
clone size: many
V gene: TRBV5-1
CDR3 protein: ASSQTIGVNTGELF

J gene: TRBJ1-1
clone size: -
V gene: TRBV11-2
CDR3 protein: ASSFLGRGTEAF

J gene: TRBJ2-7
clone size: once
V gene: TRBV11-1
CDR3 protein: ASSSGTASYEQY

J gene: TRBJ2-3
clone size: -
V gene: TRBV4-3
CDR3 protein: ASSQDLTASTDTQY

J gene: TRBJ1-5
clone size: few
V gene: TRBV29-1
CDR3 protein: SVLRGVTQH

J gene: TRBJ1-5
clone size: many
V gene: TRBV7-9
CDR3 protein: ASSLGYQPQH

J gene: TRBJ2-3
clone size: few
V gene: TRBV4-1
CDR3 protein: ASSLLTGDYTDTQY

J gene: TRBJ2-3
clone size: -
V gene: TRBV6-1
CDR3 protein: ASGTGVGDTQY

J gene: TRBJ1-1
clone size: many
V gene: TRBV5-1
CDR3 protein: ASRVGNTEAF

J gene: TRBJ1-2
clone size: few
V gene: TRBV7-2
CDR3 protein: ASTAQGAEGYT

J gene: TRBJ2-7
clone size: few
V gene: TRBV7-2
CDR3 protein: ASSDQVFEQY

J gene: TRBJ1-1
clone size: -
V gene: TRBV5-1
CDR3 protein: ASSFRDPITEAF